Presented here are 30 T cell receptor beta chains from one specimen sequenced in a study of T cell responses to AZD1222 COVID-19 vaccine. Here immunoSEQ multiplex PCR was the method, and the copy in TCRdb shows in-frame clones only, minus some. The data contain over 130,000 clones, more than 85% of them singletons. Source: peripheral blood, taken 28 days after the second AZD1222 dose. These receptors originate from an adult who received the AZD1222 COVID-19 vaccine.

The chain is built from TRBV28 and TRBJ2-7, with D perhaps matching TRBD1 (6 bases). The CDR3 spans 14 residues. Germline V gene lookup returns CDR1 MDHEN and CDR2 SYDVKM. The V and J ends lost 5 bases and 7 bases respectively, with 18 bases between them. Here the CDR3 reads CASSATGTLIEQYF. The CDR3 region has the DNA TGTGCCAGCAGTGCAACCGGGACACTAATTGAGCAGTACTTC.

The V call is TRBV5-4, the J call TRBJ2-1; 9 bases line up with TRBD1. The CDR3 is 16 amino acids. Germline CDR1 and CDR2: SGHNT and YYREEE (reference sequence). After removal of 4 bases from V and 6 bases from J, the junction contained 11 bases not matched to a gene. The CDR3 here is CASSPGQGGVGNEQFF. The CDR3 DNA follows: TGTGCCAGCAGCCCGGGACAGGGCGGGGTCGGCAATGAGCAGTTCTTC.

The genes are TRBV28 and TRBJ2-1, with D perhaps TRBD1 (6 bases). The germline CDR1 and CDR2 sequences are MDHEN and SYDVKM. Trimming stripped 3 bases from V and 7 bases from J, with 19 bases between. The CDR3 totals 16 residues. The CDR3 spells CASSFQDSWSWNEQFF. The CDR3, as DNA: TGTGCCAGCAGTTTCCAGGACAGCTGGAGCTGGAATGAGCAGTTCTTC.

This chain links TRBV28 with TRBJ2-1, with 8 bases lining up with TRBD2. V lost 10 bases and J lost 4; bases outside the gene matches: 6. This CDR3 is 13 amino acids long. Germline values: CDR1 MDHEN, CDR2 SYDVKM. The CDR3 loop reads CATSGGSYNEQFF. The CDR3, as DNA: TGTGCCACCTCGGGAGGGTCATACAATGAGCAGTTCTTC.

This clone was seen a few times. The V gene is TRBV5-4, the J gene TRBJ2-3, with 14 positions matching TRBD2. With V trimmed by 3 bases and J by 1 base, 4 bases remained unmatched. The germline CDR1 and CDR2 sequences are SGHNT and YYREEE (reference sequence). CDR3 length: 17 residues. This CDR3 reads CASSSGLAGGRTDTQYF. The CDR3 DNA is TGTGCCAGCAGCTCAGGACTAGCGGGAGGACGCACAGATACGCAGTATTTT. The complete variable domain, with remaining parts taken from reference TRBV5-4 and TRBJ2-3, reads ETGVTQSPTHLIKTRGQQVTLRCSSQSGHNTVSWYQQALGQGPQFIFQYYREEENGRGNFPPRFSGLQFPNYSSELNVNALELDDSALYLCASSSGLAGGRTDTQYFGPGTRLTVL.

This clone has only a few counts. V gene TRBV28 combines with J gene TRBJ1-5; D is unclear. Trimming cost V 7 bases and J 9 bases, with 22 bases left between them. Germline-derived CDR1 and CDR2 are MDHEN and SYDVKM. The CDR3 is 15 amino acids. The CDR3 DNA follows: TGTGCCAGCACTTCCGGTGGCAACTCCCCCTCGCCCCAGCATTTT. Encoded protein: CASTSGGNSPSPQHF.

The rearrangement joins TRBV4-3 to TRBJ1-2; D is unresolved. The V end lost 1 base, the J end lost 0 bases, and 18 bases lay between the germline ends. Germline V gene data show CDR1 as LGHNA and CDR2 as YSLEER. This CDR3 spans 18 amino acids. The CDR3 nucleotides are TGCGCCAGCAGCCAAGTTGTAGGGAGGGTTTTAGCTAACTATGGCTACACCTTC. As protein: CASSQVVGRVLANYGYTF.

This chain joins TRBV14 and TRBJ2-3, with D unresolved. Per the germline V gene, CDR1 is SGHDN and CDR2 is FVKESK. V was clipped by 3 bases and J by 6 bases, with 7 bases between them. The length of the CDR3 is 12 residues. The CDR3 DNA reads as TGTGCCAGCAGCCAGCGGCCCGATACGCAGTATTTT. Translation: CASSQRPDTQYF.

This clone turned up a few times. V is TRBV27 and J is TRBJ1-6; weak D call: TRBD1 (5 bases). Germline V gene data show CDR1 as MNHEY and CDR2 as SMNVEV (reference sequence). The CDR3 is made up of 13 amino acids. Trimming stripped 3 bases from V and 9 bases from J, with 9 bases between. CDR3 DNA: TGTGCCAGCAGTTTCACAGGAATTTCACCCCTCCACTTT. This sequence encodes CASSFTGISPLHF.

J is TRBJ1-5 and V is TRBV2; TRBD1 is a possible D gene (5 bases). Trimming cost V 1 base and J 7 bases, with 20 bases left between them. The CDR3 runs 17 residues. Per germline, CDR1 SNHLY and CDR2 FYNNEI. The CDR3 region is CASSEGIIGRGRQPQHF. For the CDR3, the DNA is TGTGCCAGCAGTGAAGGTATTATCGGTCGGGGCAGACAGCCCCAGCATTTT.

The CDR3, as DNA: TGTGCCTGGAGTCTAACCGGGACTACATACGAGCAGTACTTC. It specifies CAWSLTGTTYEQYF. The chain links TRBV30 to TRBJ2-7; TRBD2 matches at 7 bases. This CDR3 has 14 amino acids. CDR1 GTSNPN and CDR2 SVGIG come from the germline V gene (reference sequence). The trim removed 2 bases at V and 4 bases at J, leaving 8 bases unmatched. Drawing the rest from reference TRBV30 and TRBJ2-7, the complete variable domain is SQTIHQWPATLVQPVGSPLSLECTVEGTSNPNLYWYRQAAGRGLQLLFYSVGIGQISSEVPQNLSASRPQDRQFILSSKKLLLSDSGFYLCAWSLTGTTYEQYFGPGTRLTVT.

The V call is TRBV5-1, the J call TRBJ1-2; 11 nucleotides agree with TRBD1. After removal of 3 bases from V and 4 bases from J, the junction contained 5 bases not matched to a gene. The CDR3 contains 15 residues. From germline, CDR1 is SGHRS and CDR2 YFSETQ. As DNA, the CDR3 is TGCGCCAGCAGCTGGGGACAGGGGGGAAGCTATGGCTACACCTTC. Its translation: CASSWGQGGSYGYTF. Together with reference TRBV5-1 and TRBJ1-2, the CDR3 gives the full variable domain: KAGVTQTPRYLIKTRGQQVTLSCSPISGHRSVSWYQQTPGQGLQFLFEYFSETQRNKGNFPGRFSGRQFSNSRSEMNVSTLELGDSALYLCASSWGQGGSYGYTFGSGTRLTVV.

The J gene is TRBJ2-7, the V gene TRBV18; 8 nucleotides line up with TRBD2. Looked up from germline, CDR1 is KGHSH and CDR2 is LQKENI. There are 14 residues in the CDR3. J gave up 4 bases and V 3 bases, and 5 bases lay outside the gene matches. CDR3 nucleotides: TGTGCCAGCTCACCCGGACTAGCTGGATACGAGCAGTACTTC. It yields the protein CASSPGLAGYEQYF.

The chain has TRBV2 and TRBJ1-5, with 9 bases that match TRBD1. This CDR3 has 14 amino acids. V lost 4 bases and J lost 7; bases outside the gene matches: 5. Germline CDR1 is SNHLY and CDR2 is FYNNEI. The CDR3 DNA sequence: TGTGCCAGCAGTGGGACAGGGGTTAGACAGCCCCAGCATTTT. It yields the protein CASSGTGVRQPQHF.

The CDR3 DNA is TGTGCCAGCAGTGAGCGGGAGGGGGGGACAGATACGCAGTATTTT. Translated: CASSEREGGTDTQYF. J is TRBJ2-3 and V is TRBV9; 10 positions match TRBD2. Germline lookup yields CDR1 SGDLS and CDR2 YYNGEE. CDR3 size: 15 residues. The V gene end was trimmed by 5 bases and the J gene end by 3 bases; junction bases not matched to a gene: 6.

The chain carries TRBV12-5 and TRBJ2-7; weak D call: TRBD1 (7 bases). Germline values: CDR1 LGHNT, CDR2 FRNRAP. V was shortened by 5 bases and J by 5 bases, with 13 bases between the two germline ends. The CDR3 is 13 residues long. The CDR3 DNA follows: TGTGCTAGTGGTGCCACAGGGGAGGACGAGCAGTACTTC. Translating it yields CASGATGEDEQYF.

The count of this clone is one. This chain uses TRBV5-1 with TRBJ2-5; 7 positions agree with TRBD1. The CDR3 length is 14 residues. Trimming removed 0 bases from V and 4 bases from J; junction bases left unmatched: 3. Germline V gives CDR1 SGHRS, CDR2 YFSETQ. The CDR3, as DNA: TGCGCCAGCAGCTTGGCCACAGGGGCAGAGACCCAGTACTTC. Protein sequence: CASSLATGAETQYF.

The chain couples TRBV7-9 to TRBJ2-5, with 7 positions matching TRBD2. This CDR3 has 14 residues. After removal of 5 bases from V and 2 bases from J, the junction contained 5 bases not matched to a gene. Germline V lookup: CDR1 SEHNR, CDR2 FQNEAQ (reference sequence). The CDR3 DNA reads TGTGCCAGCAGCCACCCGGGGGGACAAGAGACCCAGTACTTC. Translating it yields CASSHPGGQETQYF.

The rearrangement links TRBV6-2 or TRBV6-3 to TRBJ2-3; 10 nucleotides line up with TRBD2. From germline, CDR1 is MNHEY and CDR2 SVGEGT. The CDR3 has 15 amino acids. V lost 5 bases and J lost 2; bases outside the gene matches: 4. CDR3 in DNA: TGTGCCAGCAGTCAACTAGCGGGGTCCACAGATACGCAGTATTTT. Protein sequence: CASSQLAGSTDTQYF.

The gene calls are TRBV10-3 and TRBJ2-7; D is possibly TRBD1 or TRBD2 (5 bases each). The CDR3 sequence is 15 residues long. The germline V gene has CDR1 ENHRY and CDR2 SYGVKD. V was shortened by 0 bases and J by 0 bases, with 9 bases between the two germline ends. In DNA form, the CDR3 reads TGTGCCATCAGTGAGTCGTGGGGGAGCTCCTACGAGCAGTACTTC. Its protein product is CAISESWGSSYEQYF.

The J gene is TRBJ2-2, the V gene TRBV5-6; no firm D call. The V end was cut by 4 bases, the J end by 5 bases, with 9 bases between. The CDR3 is made up of 13 amino acids. Germline V CDR1 and CDR2: SGHDT, YYEEEE. The CDR3, as DNA: TGTGCCAGCAGCACCGGAAGGACCGGGGAGCTGTTTTTT. Translated: CASSTGRTGELFF.

As for this clone: Germline is not matched at one junction end, which may reflect a read error. The chain joins TRBV25-1 to TRBJ2-5; 7 bases line up with TRBD1. Per germline, CDR1 MGHDK and CDR2 SYGVNS. This CDR3 spans 15 amino acids. DNA of the CDR3: TGTGCCAGCAGTGATAGTCGACAGGGCCAACAGACCCAGTACTTC. It encodes CASSDSRQGQQTQYF. Full variable domain (outside the CDR3, taken from reference TRBV25-1 and TRBJ2-5): EADIYQTPRYLVIGTGKKITLECSQTMGHDKMYWYQQDPGMELHLIHYSYGVNSTEKGDLSSESTVSRIRTEHFPLTLESARPSHTSQYLCASSDSRQGQQTQYFGPGTRLLVL.

The chain links TRBV5-1 to TRBJ1-2, with 7 bases that match TRBD1. V lost 4 bases to trimming and J lost 3 bases; unmatched junction nucleotides: 6. CDR1 is SGHRS and CDR2 is YFSETQ in the germline V gene. The CDR3 is 14 residues long. The CDR3 region is CASSGGQIHYGYTF. The CDR3 coding sequence is TGCGCCAGCAGCGGGGGACAGATACACTATGGCTACACCTTC.

V and J are TRBV5-1 and TRBJ2-1; 10 positions match TRBD2. CDR1 is SGHRS, CDR2 YFSETQ, per germline. Trimming removed 5 bases from V and 0 bases from J; junction bases left unmatched: 2. CDR3 length: 15 residues. The CDR3 DNA reads TGCGCCAGCAGACTAGCGGGAAGCTCCTACAATGAGCAGTTCTTC. Residues: CASRLAGSSYNEQFF.

The J gene is TRBJ1-6, the V gene TRBV7-3, with D perhaps matching TRBD1 (6 bases). Germline lookup yields CDR1 SGHTA and CDR2 FQGTGA. CDR3 size: 15 residues. V lost 5 bases, J lost 9 bases, and 17 bases lay in between. CDR3 bases: TGTGCCAGCAGCCCAAGGTCAGGGGTTAGTTCACCCCTCCACTTT. It translates to CASSPRSGVSSPLHF.

V and J are TRBV11-3 and TRBJ2-5; D is ambiguous. The germline gives CDR1 SGHNT, CDR2 YENEEA. V lost 1 base to trimming and J lost 5 bases, with 8 bases between them. This CDR3 is built from 13 residues. This CDR3 reads CASSLGTDETQYF. The CDR3 nucleotides are TGTGCCAGCAGCTTAGGTACCGACGAGACCCAGTACTTC.

V is TRBV6-1 and J is TRBJ1-1; unclear D gene. Germline CDR1 reads MNHNS; CDR2 reads SASEGT. Between the trimmed V and J ends, which lost 1 base and 10 bases, there was a span of 13 bases. This CDR3 contains 13 residues. As DNA, the CDR3 is TGTGCCAGCAGTGAAGGGGGAGGGAGTGTAGCTTTCTTT. Translation: CASSEGGGSVAFF.

The chain carries TRBV2 and TRBJ1-2, with TRBD1 as a possible D gene (5 bases). V lost 7 bases to trimming and J lost 4 bases, with 19 bases between them. The CDR3 contains 15 residues. Germline values: CDR1 SNHLY, CDR2 FYNNEI. CDR3 nucleotides: TGTGCCAGCACCCCAGGCCCGGGGCTCTTCTATGGCTACACCTTC. Residues: CASTPGPGLFYGYTF.

In nucleotides, the CDR3 is TGCGCCAGCAGTGAGTCCATGGGGCTCGCGGGACGCTACAATGAGCAGTTCTTC. Its translation: CASSESMGLAGRYNEQFF. The V call is TRBV10-2, the J call TRBJ2-1, with D perhaps matching TRBD2 (6 bases). CDR1 is WSHSY, CDR2 SAAADI, per germline. This CDR3 is built from 18 residues. Trimming left V 0 bases short and J 3 bases short, with 18 bases between.

J is TRBJ1-5 and V is TRBV5-6; no definite D call. CDR3 size: 14 residues. V lost 0 bases to trimming and J lost 0 bases, with 4 bases between them. Germline values: CDR1 SGHDT, CDR2 YYEEEE. The CDR3 protein is CASSLEGSNQPQHF. As DNA, the CDR3 is TGTGCCAGCAGCTTGGAGGGTAGCAATCAGCCCCAGCATTTT.